This T cell receptor (beta chain) was retrieved from a study of OX40 agonist ivuxolimab in advanced cancers. In the study overall: Ivuxolimab was an agonistic, fully human IgG2 monoclonal antibody directed against OX40 (CD134), a costimulatory receptor. The dose-escalation cohort was 82.7% male with a mean age of approximately 60 years, ranging from roughly 23 to 90. Intravenous ivuxolimab was administered to patients every 2 weeks at six dose levels: 0.01, 0.1, 0.3, 1.5, 3 and 10 mg/kg. The paper covers the monotherapy dose-escalation part of the phase I ivuxolimab trial, which included N of about 51 patients. Partial responses occurred in three dose-escalation patients, of whom one had hepatocellular carcinoma and two had cutaneous melanoma. Prior anti-PD-1, anti-PD-L1 or anti-CTLA-4 therapy was permitted, and approximately 40% of dose-escalation patients had received checkpoint inhibitors. Of the roughly 54 patients in dose escalation, about 20 had hepatocellular carcinoma, some 15 had melanoma, 9 had renal cell carcinoma and 9 had head and neck cancer. The purpose of peripheral TCRbeta sequencing was to test whether ivuxolimab changed TCR sequence diversity and led to clonal T-cell expansion.

Paper-wide results and their limitations: At doses from 0.1 to 3.0 mg/kg, clonal expansion was seen in both CD4+ and CD8+ blood T cells between baseline and week 6. Antigen specificity was not determined for the clonally expanded peripheral T cells. Low levels of normalized T-cell clonal expansion were also seen in some patients who did not respond. In the 0.1-3.0 mg/kg groups, partial responders had among the lowest normalized peripheral clonal expansion, particularly in CD8+ T cells. After ivuxolimab, expanded clones were on average more numerous among CD8+ T cells than among CD4+ T cells.

Genomic DNA was isolated from the sorted cells so that the TCRbeta CDR3 region could be sequenced. The immunoSEQ Assay was used to sequence the TCRbeta CDR3 regions. TCRdb obtained this table from immuneACCESS and retained in-frame rearrangements with V and J assigned. These tables miss some clones; where compared with another copy, unresolved V genes account for less than half of the shortfall, and the remainder is unexplained. The table for this sample lists tens of thousands of clones; about 86% of them were counted only once. The top ten clones comprise 6.5% of the sample. Concerning this clone: No cognate antigen has been identified for it. The record has no base qualities; no much larger clone is one base away.

Patients with autoimmune disease history or receiving systemic immunosuppression were excluded from the trial. Peripheral blood for TCR sequencing was collected from all dose cohorts at baseline, on cycle 4 day 1, and on cycle 7 day 1. The samples were taken from a phase I, first-in-human, multicenter, open-label dose-escalation trial of ivuxolimab. Adults with locally advanced or metastatic melanoma, renal cell carcinoma, hepatocellular carcinoma or head and neck squamous cell carcinoma were enrolled in the trial. CD4+ and CD8+ T cells were sorted separately from peripheral blood before TCR sequencing. CDR1 and CDR2 (MNHNY, SVGAGI) derive from the germline V gene (reference sequence). The trim is 8 bases for V and 8 bases for J, with a gap of 13 bases between the germline ends. The CDR3 covers 13 residues, taking in both the cysteine and the phenylalanine. Kept here is only the CDR3 DNA, which spans 39 bases and is read in frame from base 1.

The chain is made from TRBV6-6 and TRBJ1-6; TRBD1 could be the D gene, as 5 bases match. The sequence was collected from an adult with an advanced solid tumor such as melanoma, head and neck, liver or kidney cancer. Sequences were derived from CD4+ or CD8+ T cells sorted from blood, sampled in a trial of the OX40 agonist ivuxolimab. The DNA sequence is TGTGCCAGCCGTATTGGGGCGGATTCACCCCTCCACTTT. Translation gives CASRIGADSPLHF.